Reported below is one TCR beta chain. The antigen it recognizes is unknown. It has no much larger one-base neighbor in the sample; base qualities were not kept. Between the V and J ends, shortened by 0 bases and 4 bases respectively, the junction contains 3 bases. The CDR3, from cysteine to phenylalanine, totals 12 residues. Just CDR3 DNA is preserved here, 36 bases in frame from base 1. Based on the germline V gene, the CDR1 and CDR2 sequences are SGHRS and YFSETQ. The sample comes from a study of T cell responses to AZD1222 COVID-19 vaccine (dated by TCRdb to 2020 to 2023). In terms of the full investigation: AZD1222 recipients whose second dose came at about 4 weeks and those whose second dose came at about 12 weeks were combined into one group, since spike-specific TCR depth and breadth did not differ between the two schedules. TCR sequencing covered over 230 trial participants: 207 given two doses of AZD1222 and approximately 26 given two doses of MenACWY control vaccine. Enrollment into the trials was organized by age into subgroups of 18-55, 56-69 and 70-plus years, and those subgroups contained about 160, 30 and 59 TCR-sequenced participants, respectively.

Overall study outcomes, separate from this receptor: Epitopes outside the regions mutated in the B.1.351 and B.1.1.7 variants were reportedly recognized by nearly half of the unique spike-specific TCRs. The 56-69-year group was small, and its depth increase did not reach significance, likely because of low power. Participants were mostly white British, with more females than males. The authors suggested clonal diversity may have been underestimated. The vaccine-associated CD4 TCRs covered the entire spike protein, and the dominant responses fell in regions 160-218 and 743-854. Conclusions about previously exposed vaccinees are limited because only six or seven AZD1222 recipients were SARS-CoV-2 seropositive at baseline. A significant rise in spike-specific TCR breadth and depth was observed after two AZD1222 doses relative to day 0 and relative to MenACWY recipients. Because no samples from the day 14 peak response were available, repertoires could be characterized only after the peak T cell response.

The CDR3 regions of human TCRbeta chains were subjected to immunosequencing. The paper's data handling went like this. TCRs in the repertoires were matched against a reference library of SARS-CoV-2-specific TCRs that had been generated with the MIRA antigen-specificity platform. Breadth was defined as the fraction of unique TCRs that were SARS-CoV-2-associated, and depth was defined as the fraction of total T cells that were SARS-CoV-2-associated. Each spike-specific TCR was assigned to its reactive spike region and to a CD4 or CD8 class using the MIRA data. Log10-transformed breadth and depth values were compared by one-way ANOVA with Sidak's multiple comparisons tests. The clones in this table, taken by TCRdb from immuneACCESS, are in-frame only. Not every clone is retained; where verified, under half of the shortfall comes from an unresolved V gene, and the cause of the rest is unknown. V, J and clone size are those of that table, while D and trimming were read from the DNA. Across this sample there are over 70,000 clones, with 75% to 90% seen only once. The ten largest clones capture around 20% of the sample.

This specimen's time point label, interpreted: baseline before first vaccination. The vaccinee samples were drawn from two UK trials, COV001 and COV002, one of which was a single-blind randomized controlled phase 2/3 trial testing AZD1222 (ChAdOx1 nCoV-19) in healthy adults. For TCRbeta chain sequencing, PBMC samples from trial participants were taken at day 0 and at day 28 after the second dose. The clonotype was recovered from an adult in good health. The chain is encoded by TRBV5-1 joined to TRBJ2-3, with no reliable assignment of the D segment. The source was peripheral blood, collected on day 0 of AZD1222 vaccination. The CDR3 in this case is CASSLGADTQYF. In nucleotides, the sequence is TGCGCCAGCAGCTTGGGAGCAGATACGCAGTATTTT.